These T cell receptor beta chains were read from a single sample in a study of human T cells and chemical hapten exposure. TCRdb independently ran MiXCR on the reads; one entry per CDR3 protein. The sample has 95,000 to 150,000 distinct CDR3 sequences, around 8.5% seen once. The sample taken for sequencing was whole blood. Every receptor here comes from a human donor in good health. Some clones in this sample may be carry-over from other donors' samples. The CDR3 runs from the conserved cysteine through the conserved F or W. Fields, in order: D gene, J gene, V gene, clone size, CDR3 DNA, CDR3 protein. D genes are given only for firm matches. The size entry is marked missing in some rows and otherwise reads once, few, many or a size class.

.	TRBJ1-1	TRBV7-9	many	TGTGCCAGCAGCGATTTGTTTCTCGGGCGGGACACTGAAGCTTTCTTT	CASSDLFLGRDTEAFF
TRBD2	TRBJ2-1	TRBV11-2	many	TGTGCCAGCAGCTTAGCGGGAGGGCTTGAGCAGTTCTTC	CASSLAGGLEQFF
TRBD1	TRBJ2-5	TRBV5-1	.	TGCGCCAGCAGCTTGGGGACAGGGGAACAAGAGACCCAGTACTTC	CASSLGTGEQETQYF
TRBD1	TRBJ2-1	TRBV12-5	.	TGTGCTAGTGGTCCGGGGACAGGGAGAAATGAGCAGTTCTTC	CASGPGTGRNEQFF
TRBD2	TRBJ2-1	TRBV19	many	TGTGCCAGTACTCGGGGGGGACGCGAGCAGTTCTTC	CASTRGGREQFF
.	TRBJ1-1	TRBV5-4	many	TGTGCCAGCAGCGGAGGGGGGGGAGTCACTGAAGCTTTCTTT	CASSGGGGVTEAFF
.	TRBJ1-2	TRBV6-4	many	TGTGCCAGCAGTGACAGGGGCTATGGCTACACCTTC	CASSDRGYGYTF
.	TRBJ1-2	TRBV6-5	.	TGTGCCAGCAGTCCGACGGGACTTCTCTATGGCTACACCTTC	CASSPTGLLYGYTF
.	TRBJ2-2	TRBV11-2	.	TGTGCCAGCATCCGGGGAATACCTCCCGGGGAGCTGTTTTTT	CASIRGIPPGELFF
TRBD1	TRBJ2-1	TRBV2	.	TGTGCCAGCAGTGACTGGACAGGGGGTTACAATGAGCAGTTCTTC	CASSDWTGGYNEQFF
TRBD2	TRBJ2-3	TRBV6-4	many	TGTGCCAGCAGTGACTCGGCGGGAGGGGCAGATACGCAGTATTTT	CASSDSAGGADTQYF
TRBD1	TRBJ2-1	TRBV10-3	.	TGTGCCATCAGCCACCGGGACAGGGTCTACAATGAGCAGTTCTTC	CAISHRDRVYNEQFF
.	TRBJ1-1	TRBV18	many	TGTGCCAGCTCACTCGGGGAAGGACGCGTAGCTTTCTTT	CASSLGEGRVAFF
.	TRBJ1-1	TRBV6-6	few	TGTGCCAGCAGTTACGGGTTCGGGAACACTGAAGCTTTCTTT	CASSYGFGNTEAFF
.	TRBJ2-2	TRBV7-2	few	TGTGCCAGCAGTCTCCGGGGGCGAGCGAACACCGGGGAGCTGTTTTTT	CASSLRGRANTGELFF
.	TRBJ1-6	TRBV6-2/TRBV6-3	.	TGTGCCAGCAGTTTCGACAGGAGCTCCTATAATTCACCCCTCCACTTT	CASSFDRSSYNSPLHF
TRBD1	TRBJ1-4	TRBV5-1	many	TGCGCCAGCAGCCCGGACAGGGCATGGTCTAATGAAAAACTGTTTTTT	CASSPDRAWSNEKLFF
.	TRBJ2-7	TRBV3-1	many	TGTGCCAGCAGCCAAGAGGGGCCTGACTACGAGCAGTACTTC	CASSQEGPDYEQYF
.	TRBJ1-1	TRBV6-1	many	TGTGCCAGCAGTGAAGCCCCACCAGGGACCGGCACTGAAGCTTTCTTT	CASSEAPPGTGTEAFF
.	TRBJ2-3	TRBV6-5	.	TGTGCCAGCAGTTACCCACGAGGCACAGATACGCAGTATTTT	CASSYPRGTDTQYF